Below, 30 T cell receptor beta chains from the same sample are listed, as sequenced in a study of CD8 T cells in ankylosing spondylitis. TCRdb used MiXCR to reprocess the 5' RACE reads, holding one entry per CDR3 protein. The data hold 50,000 to 70,000 distinct CDR3 sequences, with 6.2% observed a single time. Sequences were obtained from synovial fluid, either unsorted or a sorted T cell fraction (not recorded which). All receptors derive from a male donor with ankylosing spondylitis.

This clonotype was seen at least ten times. V and J are TRBV7-9 and TRBJ1-1; D gene unclear. CDR1 and CDR2 from the germline V gene are SEHNR and FQNEAQ (reference sequence). The CDR3 covers 11 residues. Trimming removed 2 bases from V and 5 bases from J, with 3 bases in between. The CDR3 nucleotides read TGTGCCAGCAGCTTAATTACTGAAGCTTTCTTT. It yields the protein CASSLITEAFF.

This clonotype was observed many times. This chain links TRBV28 with TRBJ2-3, with 7 nucleotides matching TRBD2. With V trimmed by 5 bases and J by 0 bases, 5 bases remained unmatched. The CDR3 runs to 15 residues. Germline assignment: CDR1 MDHEN and CDR2 SYDVKM. The CDR3 DNA is TGTGCCAGCAGTCTCACGGGGGGTAGCACAGATACGCAGTATTTT. Its translation is CASSLTGGSTDTQYF. The variable domain in full, completed from reference TRBV28 and TRBJ2-3, reads DVKVTQSSRYLVKRTGEKVFLECVQDMDHENMFWYRQDPGLGLRLIYFSYDVKMKEKGDIPEGYSVSREKKERFSLILESASTNQTSMYLCASSLTGGSTDTQYFGPGTRLTVL.

The sample holds many counts of this clonotype. The chain recombines TRBV20-1 with TRBJ2-1; D perhaps matches TRBD1 (6 bases). The CDR3 spans 15 residues. V was pared by 0 bases and J by 4 bases, with 13 bases between. Germline CDR1 DFQATT, CDR2 SNEGSKA (reference sequence). In DNA, the CDR3 is TGCAGTGCTAGAGATCCCCGGACAGATTACAATGAGCAGTTCTTC. Its protein is CSARDPRTDYNEQFF.

In this sample, this clonotype turned up a few times. The chain has TRBV5-1 and TRBJ2-7; D is undetermined. The CDR3 is 16 residues long. Germline loops: CDR1 SGHRS, CDR2 YFSETQ. V gave up 3 bases and J gave up 6 bases, with 22 bases separating them. CDR3 nucleotides: TGCGCCAGCAGCTACACGGCCAGCCCCCGGCCTGCCGAGCAGTACTTC. Its translation is CASSYTASPRPAEQYF.

This clonotype was observed many times. The rearrangement uses TRBV9 and TRBJ1-3; 7 positions agree with TRBD1. The ends lost 1 base at V and 4 bases at J; junction bases unmatched: 5. In germline, CDR1 is SGDLS, CDR2 YYNGEE. This CDR3 contains 15 residues. CDR3 loop: CASSVSRGDGNTIYF. The CDR3 coding sequence is TGTGCCAGCAGCGTATCCAGGGGGGACGGAAACACCATATATTTT.

V and J are TRBV20-1 and TRBJ1-2, with a tentative D call TRBD1 (5 bases). The CDR3 loop spans 14 amino acids. The ends were cut back, 5 bases at V and 6 bases at J, with 19 bases in the middle. Looked up from germline, CDR1 is DFQATT and CDR2 is SNEGSKA (reference sequence). This chain's CDR3 is CSALDGTVLDGYTF. In DNA form, the CDR3 reads TGCAGTGCTCTGGACGGGACTGTGTTGGATGGCTACACCTTC.

Many counts were recorded for this clonotype. As DNA, the CDR3 is TGCGCCAGCAGCCATGACCGTGCTAACGGCGAGCAGTACTTC. The encoded protein is CASSHDRANGEQYF. This sequence joins TRBV4-3 and TRBJ2-7; D unresolved. The germline V and J ends were trimmed by 3 bases and 6 bases, with 15 bases remaining between them. Per the germline V gene, CDR1 is LGHNA and CDR2 is YSLEER. There are 14 residues in the CDR3.

This clonotype has ten or more counts. V is TRBV7-9 and J is TRBJ2-1; D gene unclear. V lost 5 bases and J lost 7, with 15 bases in between. This CDR3 has 14 amino acids. Germline V lookup: CDR1 SEHNR, CDR2 FQNEAQ (reference sequence). Here the CDR3 reads CASSLRTSSNEQFF. The CDR3 region has the DNA TGTGCCAGCAGCCTCCGGACCTCTTCGAATGAGCAGTTCTTC.

The genes are TRBV28 and TRBJ2-1; TRBD2 agrees at 13 bases. CDR3 length: 14 residues. Germline V gene lookup returns CDR1 MDHEN and CDR2 SYDVKM. V gave up 5 bases and J gave up 9 bases; unmatched junction bases: 4. The CDR3 here is CASSETSGRSEQFF. The CDR3 nucleotides are TGTGCCAGCAGTGAGACTAGCGGGAGGTCTGAGCAGTTCTTC.

This clonotype was observed at least ten times. The chain joins TRBV7-6 to TRBJ2-1; a weak D match, TRBD1 (6 bases). The germline V gene has CDR1 SGHVS and CDR2 FNYEAQ. V was cut by 0 bases and J by 8 bases, with 17 bases left in between. This CDR3 is built from 16 residues. The CDR3 DNA reads TGTGCCAGCAGCTTAGCCACTCAGGGCTACAGGGATGAGCAGTTCTTC. Translation: CASSLATQGYRDEQFF.

Ten or more counts support this clonotype. J is TRBJ2-1 and V is TRBV6-1; 11 bases agree with TRBD2. This CDR3 has 16 amino acids. V gave up 6 bases and J gave up 3 bases; unmatched junction bases: 7. CDR1 MNHNS and CDR2 SASEGT come from the germline V gene. The CDR3 loop reads CASSELAGVIYNEQFF. For the CDR3, the DNA is TGTGCCAGCAGCGAACTAGCGGGAGTCATCTACAATGAGCAGTTCTTC.

This clonotype was picked up many times. The rearrangement joins TRBV7-2 to TRBJ1-3; 8 positions agree with TRBD1. Trimming at V came to 0 bases and at J to 4 bases, leaving 2 bases not matched to a gene. The CDR3 totals 15 residues. Germline values: CDR1 SGHTA, CDR2 FQGNSA. This CDR3 is CASSLAPGGGNTIYF. The CDR3 DNA is TGTGCCAGCAGCTTAGCCCCAGGGGGCGGAAACACCATATATTTT. The full variable domain, in which reference TRBV7-2 and TRBJ1-3 provide the parts outside the CDR3, is GAGVSQSPSNKVTEKGKDVELRCDPISGHTALYWYRQSLGQGLEFLIYFQGNSAPDKSGLPSDRFSAERTGGSVSTLTIQRTQQEDSAVYLCASSLAPGGGNTIYFGEGSWLTVV.

Many counts were recorded for this clonotype. This chain joins TRBV5-1 and TRBJ2-1; the match to TRBD2 covers 9 bases. J was trimmed by 0 bases and V by 1 base; bases with no gene match: 8. Germline lookup yields CDR1 SGHRS and CDR2 YFSETQ. CDR3 length: 18 amino acids. As DNA, the CDR3 is TGCGCCAGCAGCTTGCGTCGCGGGAGGGCCAGCTCCTACAATGAGCAGTTCTTC. Its protein product is CASSLRRGRASSYNEQFF.

The V gene is TRBV2, the J gene TRBJ2-5; 11 bases are a match to TRBD2. V lost 8 bases to trimming and J lost 7 bases; unmatched junction nucleotides: 12. The CDR3 extends over 15 amino acids. Germline V CDR1 and CDR2: SNHLY, FYNNEI. The DNA of the CDR3 is TGTGCCAGCCGAGAGGGCCTAGCGGGAGGACGGACCCAGTACTTC. Translation gives CASREGLAGGRTQYF.

The V and J genes are TRBV19 and TRBJ2-7; perhaps TRBD2 as D (5 bases). CDR3 length equals 15 residues. Germline CDR1 and CDR2: LNHDA and SQIVND (reference sequence). V dropped 7 bases and J dropped 7 bases, with 23 bases sitting between them. CDR3 sequence (DNA): TGTGCCAGTACCCCTCAGGCAGCGGCCCGATCGGAGCAGTACTTC. It specifies CASTPQAAARSEQYF.

This clonotype was seen many times. This chain links TRBV5-1 with TRBJ2-7; D gene uncertain. This CDR3 is 13 amino acids long. The V gene lost 1 base and the J gene lost 3 bases, with 8 bases spanning the gap. Looked up from germline, CDR1 is SGHRS and CDR2 is YFSETQ. CDR3 sequence reads: CASSLSPFYEQYF. DNA for the CDR3: TGCGCCAGCAGCTTGAGTCCTTTCTACGAGCAGTACTTC.

This clonotype showed up just a few times. The chain links TRBV20-1 to TRBJ1-4, with D possibly being TRBD1 (5 bases). With 5 bases removed from V and 6 bases from J, the gap between germline ends came to 13 bases. This CDR3 is 13 amino acids long. Looked up from germline, CDR1 is DFQATT and CDR2 is SNEGSKA (reference sequence). This CDR3 is CSAAGRGYEKLFF. The CDR3 DNA sequence: TGCAGTGCTGCGGGACGAGGGTATGAAAAACTGTTTTTT.

There are many counts of this clonotype. The CDR3 here is CASSDRPNTEAFF. For the CDR3, the DNA is TGTGCCAGCAGCGACAGGCCGAACACTGAAGCTTTCTTT. The gene calls are TRBV6-1 and TRBJ1-1; tentatively, D is TRBD1 (6 bases). Germline lookup yields CDR1 MNHNS and CDR2 SASEGT. This CDR3 spans 13 amino acids. With 6 bases removed from V and 1 base from J, the gap between germline ends came to 9 bases.

The chain combines TRBV20-1 with TRBJ2-1; 16 bases agree with TRBD2. The CDR3 is 18 residues long. Trimming removed 0 bases from V and 5 bases from J; junction bases left unmatched: 7. CDR1 is DFQATT, CDR2 SNEGSKA, per germline (reference sequence). CDR3 coding DNA: TGCAGTGCTAGAGACCCGGGACTAGCGGGAGGGGTCAACAATGAGCAGTTCTTC. It translates to CSARDPGLAGGVNNEQFF.

This clonotype was seen repeatedly, ten times or more. This rearrangement joins TRBV6-1 to TRBJ2-3, with D hard to call. V was trimmed by 7 bases and J by 1 base, leaving 9 bases between them. The CDR3 has 13 residues. Germline assignment: CDR1 MNHNS and CDR2 SASEGT. CDR3 residues: CASTVPGTDTQYF. For the CDR3, the DNA is TGTGCCAGCACCGTTCCAGGCACAGATACGCAGTATTTT.

This clonotype came up many times. The rearrangement links TRBV29-1 to TRBJ2-1; D is unresolved. V was shortened by 8 bases and J by 7 bases, with 12 bases between the two germline ends. This CDR3 comprises 11 residues. The germline CDR1 and CDR2 sequences are SQVTM and ANQGSEA. DNA of the CDR3: TGCAGCCCGACTCGTGGTAATGAGCAGTTCTTC. This translates into CSPTRGNEQFF.

This clonotype was seen repeatedly, ten times or more. The chain joins TRBV20-1 to TRBJ2-6, with 8 nucleotides matching TRBD1. J was trimmed by 8 bases and V by 1 base; bases with no gene match: 4. The V gene's germline CDR1 is DFQATT and CDR2 SNEGSKA (reference sequence). The CDR3 loop spans 14 amino acids. CDR3 DNA sequence: TGCAGTGCTAGAGGGCAGGGGGCCCCCAACGTCCTGACTTTC. Its protein product is CSARGQGAPNVLTF.

This clonotype has a count of ten or more. V usage is TRBV6-5 and J usage is TRBJ2-3; D possibly corresponds to TRBD1 (5 bases). The V end lost 5 bases, the J end lost 6 bases, and 15 bases lay between the germline ends. CDR3 length: 14 residues. Germline lookup yields CDR1 MNHEY and CDR2 SVGAGI. CDR3 in amino acids: CASSIPGFRDTQYF. The CDR3 nucleotides are TGTGCCAGCAGTATACCAGGGTTCCGTGATACGCAGTATTTT.

This clonotype ranks as medium-sized (0.01 to 0.1%). The chain employs TRBV20-1 and TRBJ2-1; D not certain. The CDR3 has 11 amino acids. Germline CDR1 DFQATT, CDR2 SNEGSKA (reference sequence). Trimming took 3 bases from V and 4 from J, leaving 4 bases between them. CDR3 sequence reads: CSASTYNEQFF. CDR3 DNA sequence: TGCAGTGCTAGTACTTACAATGAGCAGTTCTTC.

At least ten counts were recorded for this clonotype. V usage is TRBV28 and J usage is TRBJ2-1; D not certain. The V and J ends lost 5 bases and 0 bases respectively, with 11 bases between them. There are 15 residues in the CDR3. Germline assignment: CDR1 MDHEN and CDR2 SYDVKM. Here the CDR3 DNA reads TGTGCCAGCAGTCCCTTGGGGTACTCCTACAATGAGCAGTTCTTC. Amino acids: CASSPLGYSYNEQFF.

Comments on this clonotype: A much larger clone differs from this one at a single base, so this may be a read error. V and J are TRBV12-3 or TRBV12-4 and TRBJ2-3, with a tentative D call TRBD1 (5 bases). This CDR3 has 18 residues. The CDR3 coding sequence is TGTACCAGCAGTTTAGGAAGGTGGAGTCAGGGTGGTCCAGATACGCAGTATTTT. This gives the protein CTSSLGRWSQGGPDTQYF.

At least ten counts were recorded for this clonotype. The chain uses TRBV30 and TRBJ2-7; a possible D gene is TRBD1 (8 bases). Germline V lookup: CDR1 GTSNPN, CDR2 SVGIG (reference sequence). The V and J ends lost 0 bases and 6 bases respectively, with 12 bases between them. The CDR3 has 13 residues. For the CDR3, the DNA is TGTGCCTGGAGTGTGCACAGGGGGGGCGAGCAGTACTTC. It translates to CAWSVHRGGEQYF. Based on the CDR3 plus reference TRBV30 and TRBJ2-7, the full variable domain is SQTIHQWPATLVQPVGSPLSLECTVEGTSNPNLYWYRQAAGRGLQLLFYSVGIGQISSEVPQNLSASRPQDRQFILSSKKLLLSDSGFYLCAWSVHRGGEQYFGPGTRLTVT.

This clonotype was counted ten times or more. The chain joins TRBV5-8 to TRBJ2-1; D may match TRBD1 or TRBD2 (5 bases each). The CDR3 length is 13 residues. The V gene's germline CDR1 is SGHTS and CDR2 YDEGEE. The ends were cut back, 3 bases at V and 5 bases at J, with 9 bases in the middle. CDR3 nucleotide sequence: TGTGCCAGCAGCTGGGACGGGGACAATGAGCAGTTCTTC. Protein sequence: CASSWDGDNEQFF.

This clonotype was seen many times. The chain links TRBV6-1 to TRBJ2-2, with a weak D call TRBD1 (6 bases). This CDR3 has 16 residues. Germline CDR1 MNHNS, CDR2 SASEGT. Trimming removed 5 bases at V and 3 bases at J, with 16 bases between. CDR3 nucleotide sequence: TGTGCCAGCAGTACAACAGGGATAAGATACACCGGGGAGCTGTTTTTT. Translating it yields CASSTTGIRYTGELFF.

This chain joins TRBV7-2 and TRBJ2-2; no clear D gene. V was shortened by 5 bases and J by 0 bases, with 7 bases between the two germline ends. CDR3 length equals 14 residues. Germline V gene sequence: CDR1 SGHTA, CDR2 FQGNSA. CDR3 in amino acids: CASSERSNTGELFF. CDR3 DNA sequence: TGTGCCAGCAGCGAGAGGTCGAACACCGGGGAGCTGTTTTTT.